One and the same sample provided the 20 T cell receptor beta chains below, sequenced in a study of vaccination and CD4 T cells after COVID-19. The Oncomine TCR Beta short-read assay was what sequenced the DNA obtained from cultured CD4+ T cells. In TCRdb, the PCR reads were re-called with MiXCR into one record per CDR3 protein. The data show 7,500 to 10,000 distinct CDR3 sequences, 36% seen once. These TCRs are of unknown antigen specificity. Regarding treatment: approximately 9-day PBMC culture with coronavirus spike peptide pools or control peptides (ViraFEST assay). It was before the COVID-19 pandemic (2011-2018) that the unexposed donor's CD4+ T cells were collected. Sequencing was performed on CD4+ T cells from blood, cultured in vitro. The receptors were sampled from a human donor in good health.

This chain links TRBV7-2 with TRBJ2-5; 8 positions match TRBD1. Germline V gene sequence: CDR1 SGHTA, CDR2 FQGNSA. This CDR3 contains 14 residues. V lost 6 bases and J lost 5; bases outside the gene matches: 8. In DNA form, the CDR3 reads TGTGCCAGCAGTCTTACGACAGGGGTTGAGACCCAGTACTTC. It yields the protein CASSLTTGVETQYF.

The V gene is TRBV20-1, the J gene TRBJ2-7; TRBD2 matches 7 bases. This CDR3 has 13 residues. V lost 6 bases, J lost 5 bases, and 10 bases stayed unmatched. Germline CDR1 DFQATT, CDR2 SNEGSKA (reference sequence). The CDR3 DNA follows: TGCAGTGCCGTGGGGGGGGTCCGCGACGAGCAGTACTTC. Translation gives CSAVGGVRDEQYF.

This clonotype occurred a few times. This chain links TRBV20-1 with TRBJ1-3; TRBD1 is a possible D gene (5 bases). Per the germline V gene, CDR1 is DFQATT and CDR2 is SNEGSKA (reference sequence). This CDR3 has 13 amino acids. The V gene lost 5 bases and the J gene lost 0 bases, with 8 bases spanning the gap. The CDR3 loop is CSARDLSGNTIYF. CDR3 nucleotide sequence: TGCAGTGCTCGGGACCTCTCTGGAAACACCATATATTTT.

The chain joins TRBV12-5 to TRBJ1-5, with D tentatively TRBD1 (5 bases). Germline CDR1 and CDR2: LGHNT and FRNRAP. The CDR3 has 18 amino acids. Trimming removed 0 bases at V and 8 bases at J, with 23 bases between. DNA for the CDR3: TGTGCTAGTGGTTTGGTAGGGTCAGTGCAGGGTGAAATGGAGCCCCAGCATTTT. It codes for CASGLVGSVQGEMEPQHF.

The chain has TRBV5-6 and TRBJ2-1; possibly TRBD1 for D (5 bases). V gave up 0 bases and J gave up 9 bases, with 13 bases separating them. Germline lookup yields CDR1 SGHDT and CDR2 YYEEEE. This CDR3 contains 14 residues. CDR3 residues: CASSLGGEWSEQFF. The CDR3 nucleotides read TGTGCCAGCAGCTTGGGGGGCGAGTGGAGTGAGCAGTTCTTC.

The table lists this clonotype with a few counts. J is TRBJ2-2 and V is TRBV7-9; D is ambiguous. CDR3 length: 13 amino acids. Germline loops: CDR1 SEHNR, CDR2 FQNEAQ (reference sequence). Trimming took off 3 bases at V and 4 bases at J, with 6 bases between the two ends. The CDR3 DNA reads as TGTGCCAGCAGCTTGGCCGTCACCGGGGAGCTGTTTTTT. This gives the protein CASSLAVTGELFF.

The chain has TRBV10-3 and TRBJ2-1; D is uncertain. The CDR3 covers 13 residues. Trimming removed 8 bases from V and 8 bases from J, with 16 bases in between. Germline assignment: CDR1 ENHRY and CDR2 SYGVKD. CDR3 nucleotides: TGTGCCATCCACAGTGGTAGTATGGATGAGCAGTTCTTC. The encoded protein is CAIHSGSMDEQFF.

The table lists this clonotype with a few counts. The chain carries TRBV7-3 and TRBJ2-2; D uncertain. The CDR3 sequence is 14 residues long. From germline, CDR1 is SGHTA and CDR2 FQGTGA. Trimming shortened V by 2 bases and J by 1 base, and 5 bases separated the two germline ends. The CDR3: CASSLAGNTGELFF. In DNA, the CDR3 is TGTGCCAGCAGCTTAGCAGGGAACACCGGGGAGCTGTTTTTT.

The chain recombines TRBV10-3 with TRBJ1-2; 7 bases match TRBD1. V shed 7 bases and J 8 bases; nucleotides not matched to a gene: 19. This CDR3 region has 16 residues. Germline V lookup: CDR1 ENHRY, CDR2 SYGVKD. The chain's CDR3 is CAITPGDREVGHGYTF. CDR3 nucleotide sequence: TGTGCCATCACACCGGGTGACAGGGAGGTCGGACACGGCTACACCTTC.

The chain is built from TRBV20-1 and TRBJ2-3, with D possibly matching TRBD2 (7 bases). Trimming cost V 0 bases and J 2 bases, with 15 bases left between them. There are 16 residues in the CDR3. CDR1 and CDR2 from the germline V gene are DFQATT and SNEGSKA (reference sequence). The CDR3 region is CSAREGGGAYTDTQYF. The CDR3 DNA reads TGCAGTGCTAGAGAGGGGGGGGGCGCCTACACAGATACGCAGTATTTT.

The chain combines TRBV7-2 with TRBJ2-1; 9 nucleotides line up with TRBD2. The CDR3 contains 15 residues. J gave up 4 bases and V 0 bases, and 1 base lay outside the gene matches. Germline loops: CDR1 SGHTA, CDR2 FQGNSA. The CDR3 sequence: CASSLASGGYNEQFF. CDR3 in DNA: TGTGCCAGCAGCTTAGCTAGCGGGGGATACAATGAGCAGTTCTTC.

CDR3 amino acids: CASSFGQGGTYGYTF. Written as DNA, the CDR3 is TGTGCCAGCAGTTTCGGACAGGGAGGAACCTATGGCTACACCTTC. The genes are TRBV12-3 or TRBV12-4 and TRBJ1-2; 8 bases map to TRBD1. The CDR3 length is 15 residues. The J segment lost 4 bases and the V segment lost 3 bases, leaving 7 bases of the junction unmatched.

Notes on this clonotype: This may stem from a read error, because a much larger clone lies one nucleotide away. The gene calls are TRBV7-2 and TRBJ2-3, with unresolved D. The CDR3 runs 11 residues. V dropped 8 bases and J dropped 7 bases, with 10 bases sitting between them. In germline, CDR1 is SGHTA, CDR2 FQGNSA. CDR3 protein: CASGVVNTQYF. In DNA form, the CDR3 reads TGTGCCAGCGGCGTAGTTAATACGCAGTATTTT.

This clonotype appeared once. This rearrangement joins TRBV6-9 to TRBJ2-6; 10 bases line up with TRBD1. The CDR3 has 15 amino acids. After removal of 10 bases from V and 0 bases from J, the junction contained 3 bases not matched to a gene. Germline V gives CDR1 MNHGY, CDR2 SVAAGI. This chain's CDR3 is CAKDRGLSGANVLTF. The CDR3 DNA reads TGTGCCAAAGACAGGGGGCTCTCTGGGGCCAACGTCCTGACTTTC.

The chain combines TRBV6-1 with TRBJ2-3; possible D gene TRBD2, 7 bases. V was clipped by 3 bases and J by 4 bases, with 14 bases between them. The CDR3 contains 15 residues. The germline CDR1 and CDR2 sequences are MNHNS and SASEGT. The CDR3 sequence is CASSDWGGGPDTQYF. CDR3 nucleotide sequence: TGTGCCAGCAGTGACTGGGGGGGGGGGCCAGATACGCAGTATTTT.

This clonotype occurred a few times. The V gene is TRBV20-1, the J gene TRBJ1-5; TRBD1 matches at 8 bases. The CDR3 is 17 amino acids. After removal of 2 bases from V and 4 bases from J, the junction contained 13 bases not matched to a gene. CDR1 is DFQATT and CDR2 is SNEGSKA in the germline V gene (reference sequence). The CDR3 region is CSARSGTGLRANQPQHF. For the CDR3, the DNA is TGCAGTGCTAGATCCGGGACAGGTCTAAGGGCGAATCAGCCCCAGCATTTT.

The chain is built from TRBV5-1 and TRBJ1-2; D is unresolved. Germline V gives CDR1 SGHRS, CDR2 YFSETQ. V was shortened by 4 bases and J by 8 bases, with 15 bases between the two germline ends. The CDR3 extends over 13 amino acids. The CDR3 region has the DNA TGCGCCAGCAGCCCCGGAGAGTCAAAAGGCTACACCTTC. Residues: CASSPGESKGYTF.

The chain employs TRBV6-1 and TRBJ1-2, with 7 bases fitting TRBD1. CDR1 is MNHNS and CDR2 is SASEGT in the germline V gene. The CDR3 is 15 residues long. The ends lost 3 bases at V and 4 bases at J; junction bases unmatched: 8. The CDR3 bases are TGTGCCAGCAGTGAGGTAGGGACAGCCTCCTATGGCTACACCTTC. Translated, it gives CASSEVGTASYGYTF.

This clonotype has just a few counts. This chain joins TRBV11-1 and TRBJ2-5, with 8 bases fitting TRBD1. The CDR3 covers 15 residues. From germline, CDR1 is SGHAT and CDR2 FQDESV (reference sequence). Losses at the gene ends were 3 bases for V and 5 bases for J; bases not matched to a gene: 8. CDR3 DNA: TGTGCCAGCAGCTTCTCTCAGGGGGCGGGTGAGACCCAGTACTTC. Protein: CASSFSQGAGETQYF.

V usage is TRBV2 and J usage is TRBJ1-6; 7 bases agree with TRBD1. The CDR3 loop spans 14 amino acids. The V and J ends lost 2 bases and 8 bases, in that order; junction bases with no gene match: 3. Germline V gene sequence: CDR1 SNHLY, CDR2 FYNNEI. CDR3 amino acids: CASSEWDRDSPLHF. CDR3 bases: TGTGCCAGCAGTGAATGGGACAGAGATTCACCCCTCCACTTT.